This entry lists 23 T cell receptor beta chains sequenced from one sample in a study of T cells in Graves' hyperthyroidism and ophthalmopathy. The investigators amplified TCR beta CDR3 regions from RNA transcripts. The primer set for the first-round RT-PCR of the TCR CDR3 was HTBI. TCRdb passed the multiplex PCR reads through MiXCR, listing each CDR3 protein once. The sample has approximately 490,000 distinct CDR3 sequences; around a fifth are singletons. Sequencing was performed on blood. The receptors here all came from a woman in her sixties or seventies with Graves' ophthalmopathy.

This sequence joins TRBV11-1 and TRBJ1-1; D unresolved. The length of the CDR3 is 14 residues. Germline CDR1 and CDR2: SGHAT and FQDESV (reference sequence). With 5 bases removed from V and 6 bases from J, the gap between germline ends came to 16 bases. The CDR3 loop is CASSPGAGGAEAFF. The CDR3 DNA reads TGTGCCAGCAGCCCCGGTGCGGGCGGCGCTGAAGCTTTCTTT.

The V gene is TRBV7-3, the J gene TRBJ2-1; 10 bases fit TRBD2. Germline V gene sequence: CDR1 SGHTA, CDR2 FQGTGA. The V and J ends lost 5 bases and 6 bases, in that order; junction bases with no gene match: 4. This CDR3 region has 14 residues. The CDR3 nucleotides are TGTGCCAGCAGCCCCGGGACTAGCGCCAATGAGCAGTTCTTC. It codes for CASSPGTSANEQFF. Supplemented by reference TRBV7-3 and TRBJ2-1, the full variable domain reads GAGVSQTPSNKVTEKGKYVELRCDPISGHTALYWYRQSLGQGPEFLIYFQGTGAADDSGLPNDRFFAVRPEGSVSTLKIQRTERGDSAVYLCASSPGTSANEQFFGPGTRLTVL.

This clonotype was counted at least ten times. The chain joins TRBV2 to TRBJ1-1; 8 nucleotides line up with TRBD1. The CDR3 contains 15 residues. Germline V gene lookup returns CDR1 SNHLY and CDR2 FYNNEI. Germline trimming cut 4 bases from V and 0 bases from J; bases unmatched to any gene: 4. For the CDR3, the DNA is TGTGCCAGCAGTGTAACGGACAGGGTGAACACTGAAGCTTTCTTT. It translates to CASSVTDRVNTEAFF.

This clonotype was counted only a few times. At one end, the junction sequence differs from germline, possibly due to a read error. The chain employs TRBV20-1 and TRBJ1-5, with 8 bases fitting TRBD1. CDR3 length equals 14 residues. Germline-derived CDR1 and CDR2 are DFQATT and SNEGSKA (reference sequence). The DNA of the CDR3 is TGCAGTGGTAGACAGGGGCCCTCCAATCAGCCCCAGCATTTT. Encoded protein: CSGRQGPSNQPQHF.

This clonotype came up many times. J is TRBJ2-5 and V is TRBV27; 10 nucleotides line up with TRBD1. CDR3 length: 15 residues. The J segment lost 4 bases and the V segment lost 5 bases, leaving 7 bases of the junction unmatched. Germline V gene lookup returns CDR1 MNHEY and CDR2 SMNVEV (reference sequence). This chain's CDR3 is CASSAGTGVGETQYF. In DNA, the CDR3 is TGTGCCAGCAGTGCAGGGACAGGGGTGGGAGAGACCCAGTACTTC.

The chain carries TRBV6-1 and TRBJ1-6, with unresolved D. Trimming stripped 10 bases from V and 8 bases from J, with 15 bases between. Germline-derived CDR1 and CDR2 are MNHNS and SASEGT. The CDR3 is 13 amino acids. The CDR3: CATETKIDSPLHF. The CDR3, as DNA: TGTGCCACCGAAACGAAAATAGATTCACCCCTCCACTTT.

This clonotype came up many times. The chain links TRBV6-1 to TRBJ2-2; D unresolved. Germline CDR1 MNHNS, CDR2 SASEGT. Trimming removed 6 bases at V and 4 bases at J, with 9 bases between. This CDR3 comprises 13 residues. The CDR3 region has the DNA TGTGCCAGCAGGGAACAGAGCACCGGGGAGCTGTTTTTT. It encodes CASREQSTGELFF.

This clonotype was seen more than once but under ten times. At one of its ends the junction is not consistent with the germline gene, which may arise from a read error. The rearrangement uses TRBV27 and TRBJ1-1, with 7 bases lining up with TRBD1. Looked up from germline, CDR1 is MNHEY and CDR2 is SMNVEV (reference sequence). The CDR3 spans 13 residues. CDR3 in amino acids: CTSGTPYRGEAFF. DNA of the CDR3: TGTACCAGCGGTACCCCCTACAGGGGAGAAGCTTTCTTT.

In this sample, this clonotype turned up many times. V is TRBV27 and J is TRBJ2-1; 9 nucleotides agree with TRBD1. With 10 bases clipped from V and 9 bases from J, the junction kept 16 bases outside the gene matches. The germline gives CDR1 MNHEY, CDR2 SMNVEV (reference sequence). CDR3 length: 15 amino acids. The CDR3 DNA follows: TGTGCCACCAACCGGGCGGGACAGGGTCGGGGTGAGCAGTTCTTC. As protein: CATNRAGQGRGEQFF.

This clonotype was seen more than once but under ten times. The V gene is TRBV27, the J gene TRBJ1-6, with D possibly TRBD1 on 5 matching bases. The CDR3 spans 15 residues. The V gene's germline CDR1 is MNHEY and CDR2 SMNVEV (reference sequence). The germline V and J ends were trimmed by 5 bases and 5 bases, with 13 bases remaining between them. CDR3 sequence: CASSGRDLHNSPLHF. DNA for the CDR3: TGTGCCAGCAGTGGCCGGGACTTACATAATTCACCCCTCCACTTT.

This clonotype was counted ten times or more. This chain links TRBV11-2 with TRBJ1-1, with D uncertain. Germline loops: CDR1 SGHAT, CDR2 FQNNGV. Between the trimmed V and J ends, which lost 4 bases and 8 bases, there was a span of 20 bases. CDR3 length: 15 residues. CDR3: CASSSPFRAEPEAFF. The CDR3 coding sequence is TGTGCCAGCAGCTCCCCCTTCAGAGCGGAACCCGAAGCTTTCTTT.

Only a few counts were recorded for this clonotype. CDR3 in amino acids: CASSYSGSNHNEQFF. In nucleotides, the CDR3 is TGTGCCAGCAGTTATAGCGGGAGTAACCACAATGAGCAGTTCTTC. The chain carries TRBV12-3 or TRBV12-4 and TRBJ2-1; 9 bases match TRBD2. V gave up 4 bases and J gave up 5 bases; unmatched junction bases: 6. CDR3 length: 15 residues.

The chain uses TRBV28 and TRBJ2-7; D unclear. This CDR3 contains 12 residues. Trimming took off 7 bases at V and 3 bases at J, with 10 bases between the two ends. CDR1 and CDR2 from the germline V gene are MDHEN and SYDVKM. CDR3: CASTFSGYEQYF. The CDR3 coding sequence is TGTGCCAGCACCTTTTCTGGCTACGAGCAGTACTTC.

V usage is TRBV20-1 and J usage is TRBJ2-5; TRBD2 aligns across 12 bases. Trimming cost V 3 bases and J 4 bases; bases outside gene matches: 9. Germline CDR1 is DFQATT and CDR2 is SNEGSKA (reference sequence). The CDR3 has 16 residues. CDR3 sequence: CSASPTSGRLRETQYF. The CDR3 DNA reads as TGCAGTGCTAGTCCGACTAGCGGGAGACTTAGAGAGACCCAGTACTTC.

This chain connects TRBV28 to TRBJ1-2; 8 bases fit TRBD1. Trimming took 7 bases from V and 5 from J; bases not matched to a gene: 9. The CDR3 totals 14 residues. The V gene's germline CDR1 is MDHEN and CDR2 SYDVKM. CDR3 protein: CASTQGQEEYGYTF. The DNA for the CDR3 is TGTGCCAGCACCCAGGGACAGGAGGAATATGGCTACACCTTC.

The genes are TRBV7-6 and TRBJ2-7; no definite D call. From germline, CDR1 is SGHVS and CDR2 FNYEAQ. The V end was cut by 0 bases, the J end by 3 bases, with 9 bases between. This CDR3 comprises 14 residues. In nucleotides, the CDR3 is TGTGCCAGCAGCTTAGCCCGACTTGGCTACGAGCAGTACTTC. Amino acids: CASSLARLGYEQYF.

This clonotype was found many times. This chain links TRBV20-1 with TRBJ2-7, with D uncertain. CDR1 and CDR2 (germline): DFQATT, SNEGSKA (reference sequence). This CDR3 comprises 13 residues. V dropped 3 bases and J dropped 3 bases, with 12 bases sitting between them. CDR3 in amino acids: CSASNGYDYEQYF. The CDR3 DNA reads TGCAGTGCTAGTAATGGCTACGACTACGAGCAGTACTTC.

The table lists this clonotype with a few counts. V usage is TRBV7-9 and J usage is TRBJ2-7; D is perhaps TRBD1 (6 bases). With 0 bases removed from V and 4 bases from J, the gap between germline ends came to 13 bases. Germline V lookup: CDR1 SEHNR, CDR2 FQNEAQ (reference sequence). The CDR3 runs to 15 residues. In DNA, the CDR3 is TGTGCCAGCAGCTTAGCGCTCAGGGGACCTTACGAGCAGTACTTC. Protein sequence: CASSLALRGPYEQYF.

There are a few counts of this clonotype. The chain has TRBV2 and TRBJ2-6, with D possibly matching TRBD2 (5 bases). The CDR3 has 17 amino acids. Germline V gene lookup returns CDR1 SNHLY and CDR2 FYNNEI. With 1 base removed from V and 0 bases from J, the gap between germline ends came to 10 bases. The CDR3 DNA is TGTGCCAGCAGTGAAGGTGCGGGTTTCTCTGGGGCCAACGTCCTGACTTTC. Translating it yields CASSEGAGFSGANVLTF.

This clonotype was seen only a few times. This chain joins TRBV10-1 and TRBJ1-6, with D possibly TRBD1 on 5 matching bases. The germline gives CDR1 WNHNN, CDR2 SYGVQD (reference sequence). The CDR3 loop spans 13 amino acids. Trimming shortened V by 7 bases and J by 10 bases, and 14 bases separated the two germline ends. The CDR3 region is CASTIDSRSPLHF. In DNA form, the CDR3 reads TGCGCCAGCACGATCGACAGTAGATCACCCCTCCACTTT.

This clonotype was picked up many times. This chain links TRBV12-3 or TRBV12-4 with TRBJ2-7; 10 bases fit TRBD1. This CDR3 has 15 amino acids. Losses at the gene ends were 7 bases for V and 4 bases for J; bases not matched to a gene: 10. In DNA form, the CDR3 reads TGTGCCAGCAAAACTTCCGGGACAGGGGTATACGAGCAGTACTTC. As protein: CASKTSGTGVYEQYF.

V gene TRBV6-1 combines with J gene TRBJ1-5; 8 bases map to TRBD1. Trimming removed 5 bases from V and 5 bases from J; junction bases left unmatched: 5. This CDR3 has 14 amino acids. Germline V lookup: CDR1 MNHNS, CDR2 SASEGT. In DNA, the CDR3 is TGTGCCAGCAGTCCACAGGGGGGTTATCAGCCCCAGCATTTT. Protein: CASSPQGGYQPQHF.

This clonotype was picked up a small number of times. This sequence joins TRBV29-1 and TRBJ1-1; 7 bases match TRBD1. Looked up from germline, CDR1 is SQVTM and CDR2 is ANQGSEA. This CDR3 region has 14 residues. The V segment lost 5 bases and the J segment 2 bases; nucleotides outside the gene matches: 8. The CDR3 nucleotides read TGCAGCGTTCGATATGGGACAGTCAACACTGAAGCTTTCTTT. It encodes CSVRYGTVNTEAFF.